Listed below are T cell receptor beta chains from one sample, sequenced in a study of blood T cell repertoires in COVID-19. Here immunoSEQ multiplex PCR was the method, and the copy in TCRdb shows in-frame clones only, minus some. The profile shows about 270,000 clones, about 83% of them singletons. Material: peripheral blood. The receptor source for this set is a woman aged 80 or over with COVID-19, enrolled during active disease. Both conserved end residues are part of each CDR3. A D gene is named only where the DNA matches it firmly.

v_call	j_call	d_call	cdr3_length	cdr3_nt	cdr3_aa
TRBV7-2	TRBJ2-1	TRBD2	13	TGTGCCAGCAGCTTCAGCGGGGGAGAAGGGCAGTTCTTC	CASSFSGGEGQFF
TRBV11-1	TRBJ1-1	TRBD1	15	TGTGCCAGCAGCTTAGTTGACAGGGGTGGCACTGAAGCTTTCTTT	CASSLVDRGGTEAFF
TRBV5-4	TRBJ2-7	TRBD2	16	TGTGCCAGCAGCTCCCTTACTAGCGGGGGGCTGTACGAGCAGTACTTC	CASSSLTSGGLYEQYF
TRBV11-2	TRBJ1-1	-	13	TGTGCCAGCACCCAACAAGTGAACACTGAAGCTTTCTTT	CASTQQVNTEAFF
TRBV7-2	TRBJ1-2	TRBD1	15	TGTGCCAGCAGCTTAGGGACAGGGGTCAACTATGGCTACACCTTC	CASSLGTGVNYGYTF
TRBV6-1	TRBJ1-5	-	14	TGTGCCAGCAGTGAAGCGAGCAGGAATCAGCCCCAGCATTTT	CASSEASRNQPQHF
TRBV10-2	TRBJ1-2	-	14	TGCGCCAGCGCCCAAGGGGGACTATCCTATGGCTACACCTTC	CASAQGGLSYGYTF
TRBV24-1	TRBJ2-3	-	15	TGTGCCACCAGTGAACGGGGTATGATAACAGATACGCAGTATTTT	CATSERGMITDTQYF
TRBV9	TRBJ2-2	-	14	TGTGCCAGCAGCGTCCAGTCGAACACCGGGGAGCTGTTTTTT	CASSVQSNTGELFF
TRBV12-3/TRBV12-4	TRBJ1-1	-	12	TGTGCCAGCACCTTTGGCGTAGCAGAAGCTTTCTTT	CASTFGVAEAFF
TRBV24-1	TRBJ1-2	-	17	TGTGCCACTACATCACTCCTCTGTGTCCAGGTCCAGTTCGGCTACACCTTC	CATTSLLCVQVQFGYTF
TRBV30	TRBJ1-1	TRBD1	13	TGTGCCTGGGGGGACAGGGTTAACACTGAAGCTTTCTTT	CAWGDRVNTEAFF
TRBV11-2	TRBJ1-1	-	16	TGTGCCAGCAGCACCTCGTCTGGGACAAGTGGGACTGAAGCTTTCTTT	CASSTSSGTSGTEAFF
TRBV9	TRBJ1-1	-	13	TGTGCCAGCAGGAGGCAGACGAACACTGAAGCTTTCTTT	CASRRQTNTEAFF
TRBV19	TRBJ2-3	TRBD2	17	TGTGCCAGTAGTAGGGGACTAGCGGGCATTGAGACAGATACGCAGTATTTT	CASSRGLAGIETDTQYF
TRBV9	TRBJ2-1	TRBD2	15	TGTGCCAGCAGGGTCCCAGGCGGGGGAGGCAATGAGCAGTTCTTC	CASRVPGGGGNEQFF